This TCR beta chain was observed in a study of T cells after yellow fever vaccination. Study-level results: Weaker, the secondary response peaked sooner, at day 5 versus 15. Clonotypes shared by both compartments, CD4 and CD8, made up a small share.

This clonotype was recorded many times. Antigen specificity is unknown. TCRdb re-called the 5' RACE reads through MiXCR, storing one row per CDR3 protein. Seen here are 25,000 to 35,000 distinct CDR3 sequences, under 4.5% observed once, and the top ten hold 46%. Germline trimming cut 3 bases from V and 6 bases from J; bases unmatched to any gene: 6. The length of the CDR3 is 14 residues. Per the germline V gene, CDR1 is KGHSH and CDR2 is LQKENI. Sequencing used CD8+ T cells sorted from PBMCs, obtained 5 days after the yellow fever booster vaccination. The chain links TRBV18 to TRBJ2-5; TRBD2 agrees at 8 bases. The clonotype was recovered from a man aged 30-40 years who received the YFV17D yellow fever vaccine. The CDR3 protein is CASSPGTSGQTQYF. CDR3 DNA sequence: TGTGCCAGCTCACCGGGAACTAGCGGACAGACCCAGTACTTC.